The rows below give T cell receptor beta chains drawn from one sample of a study of human T cells and chemical hapten exposure. TCRdb used MiXCR to reprocess the RACE reads, holding one entry per CDR3 protein. The data contain 110,000 to 150,000 distinct CDR3 sequences, about an eighth of them seen just once; the ten biggest clones take up roughly 1.4%. This specimen consisted of whole blood, obtained in connection with sensitization to the hapten diphenylcyclopropenone (DPC). The receptors here all came from a woman aged 50 to 65 with alopecia areata. Some clones in this sample may be carry-over from other donors' samples. Both conserved end residues are part of each CDR3. D genes are given only for firm matches. Rows give clone size only sometimes, using once, few, many, or a class for an expanded clone.

abundance,d_gene,j_gene,v_gene,CDR3nt,CDR3aa
.,.,TRBJ2-3,TRBV29-1,TGCAGCGTTGGTTCCGGGATTCGCACAGATACGCAGTATTTT,CSVGSGIRTDTQYF
.,.,TRBJ2-7,TRBV11-2,TGTGCCAGCAGCTTAAACTCGGCTGCCTCCTACGAGCAGTACTTC,CASSLNSAASYEQYF
.,TRBD1,TRBJ1-2,TRBV29-1,TGCAGCGTTGAGGACAGGGAGCTCTATGGCTACACCTTC,CSVEDRELYGYTF
.,TRBD2,TRBJ2-6,TRBV6-5,TGTGCCAGCACCATTGCCCTTGCGGGAGGGTTCGCTGGGGCCAACGTCCTGACTTTC,CASTIALAGGFAGANVLTF
many,.,TRBJ1-5,TRBV6-2/TRBV6-3,TGTGCCAGCCTTACTTCGGGTCAGCCCCAGCATTTT,CASLTSGQPQHF
few,TRBD1,TRBJ1-2,TRBV30,TGTGCCTGGAGGGAGAGATACAGGGGGCTTTACTATGGCTACACCTTC,CAWRERYRGLYYGYTF
.,.,TRBJ2-5,TRBV7-9,TGTGCCAGCAGCTTCTACAGGTCCCTCGAAGAGACCCAGTACTTC,CASSFYRSLEETQYF
many,TRBD2,TRBJ2-1,TRBV10-3,TGTGCCATCACCCCGACTAGCGGGACTTATGAGCAGTTCTTC,CAITPTSGTYEQFF
few,TRBD2,TRBJ2-3,TRBV7-3,TGTGCCAGCACCCAGCGGGGCTCAGATACGCAGTATTTT,CASTQRGSDTQYF
many,.,TRBJ2-1,TRBV7-9,TGTGCCAGCAGCTTATGGGGCTCCAGCTCCTACAATGAGCAGTTCTTC,CASSLWGSSSYNEQFF
.,.,TRBJ2-2,TRBV12-3/TRBV12-4,TGTGCCAGCAGCGGAGGGGCGATCAACACCGGGGAGCTGTTTTTT,CASSGGAINTGELFF
few,.,TRBJ1-4,TRBV30,TGTGCCTGGAGTGATGGGGCAGAAACTAATGAAAAACTGTTTTTT,CAWSDGAETNEKLFF
.,.,TRBJ2-6,TRBV6-2/TRBV6-3,TGTGCCAGCAGTTACCAACAGGCTGGGGCCAACGTCCTGACTTTC,CASSYQQAGANVLTF
.,TRBD2,TRBJ2-1,TRBV10-1,TGCGCCAGCAGTGGGGGACTAGCGGAGTTACACTACAATGAGCAGTTCTTC,CASSGGLAELHYNEQFF
.,.,TRBJ1-5,TRBV20-1,TGCAGTGCTAGACCTTCGAGGGGCAATCAGCCCCAGCATTTT,CSARPSRGNQPQHF
many,TRBD1,TRBJ1-1,TRBV9,TGTGCCAGCAGCGGCACAGGGGGAGGCCCGAACACTGAAGCTTTCTTT,CASSGTGGGPNTEAFF
few,TRBD1,TRBJ2-3,TRBV29-1,TGCAGCGGACAGGGATACACAGATACGCAGTATTTT,CSGQGYTDTQYF
.,.,TRBJ2-7,TRBV7-2,TGTGCCAGCAGCTTACAGCCGACTCCCGAGCAGTACTTC,CASSLQPTPEQYF
.,TRBD2,TRBJ2-3,TRBV2,TGTGCCAGCATTCTAGCGGGACGACAAGATACGCAGTATTTT,CASILAGRQDTQYF
.,.,TRBJ1-1,TRBV18,TGTGCCAGCTTCACCGGTAGGCGCAAGGAGGCTTTCTTT,CASFTGRRKEAFF
.,TRBD1,TRBJ1-6,TRBV6-1,TGTGCCAGCAGTGAAATACAGGGGAGTCCGAATTCACCCCTCCACTTT,CASSEIQGSPNSPLHF
many,TRBD2,TRBJ2-1,TRBV7-9,TGTGCCAGCAGCTCGCGACTAGCGGGATATCCCCCAGTGTATGAGCAGTTCTTC,CASSSRLAGYPPVYEQFF
.,TRBD1,TRBJ2-2,TRBV5-1,TGCGCCAGCAGCTTTTGGACAGGTGCTGCGAACACCGGGGAGCTGTTTTTT,CASSFWTGAANTGELFF
.,TRBD2,TRBJ2-7,TRBV10-3,TGTGCCATCAGTGGAGGGACTAGCGGGAGGGCCTCCTACGAGCAGTACTTC,CAISGGTSGRASYEQYF
few,.,TRBJ1-2,TRBV20-1,TGCAGTGCTAGCATGGCAGGCGAAATCTCCTATGGCTACACCTTC,CSASMAGEISYGYTF
few,.,TRBJ1-6,TRBV18,TGTGCCAGCTCACCACGGTCAGCGGGCTATAATTCACCCCTCCACTTT,CASSPRSAGYNSPLHF
few,.,TRBJ1-4,TRBV9,TGTGCCAGCAGCGTAGCGGGCCAGGGCCTCAATGAAAAACTGTTTTTT,CASSVAGQGLNEKLFF
many,TRBD1,TRBJ1-2,TRBV6-1,TGTGCCAGCAGTAGGGGACAGCTCTATGGCTACACCTTC,CASSRGQLYGYTF
few,TRBD2,TRBJ2-1,TRBV29-1,TGCTCCAGCGTCCTTGGCGGGAGGGTCAATGAGCAGTTCTTC,CSSVLGGRVNEQFF